This TCR beta chain derives from a study of blood T cell repertoires in COVID-19. Study details: T cells, B-cell-depleted T cells, or PBMCs supplied cDNA or gDNA.

This CDR3 region has 14 residues. V was pared by 4 bases and J by 5 bases, with 7 bases of the junction left unmatched. CDR1 is SGHDT and CDR2 is YYEEEE in the germline V gene. In the original analysis: Amplification of reference gene primers provided the estimated nucleated cell counts. Only in-frame clones appear in the TCRdb table, and some are missing; sequencing was by immunoSEQ multiplex PCR. V and J calls plus clone size are reproduced from that table; the DNA served to infer D and trimming. This sample has some 120,000 clones, with more than 70% found just once. The receptor's source is a man between 65 and 85 years old with acute or convalescent COVID-19. The sample comprised peripheral blood. The chain is built from TRBV5-6 and TRBJ2-7, with TRBD1 matching 9 bases. For the CDR3, the DNA is TGTGCCAGCAGCCATTCCGGGACAGGGAACGAGCAGTACTTC. Amino acids: CASSHSGTGNEQYF.